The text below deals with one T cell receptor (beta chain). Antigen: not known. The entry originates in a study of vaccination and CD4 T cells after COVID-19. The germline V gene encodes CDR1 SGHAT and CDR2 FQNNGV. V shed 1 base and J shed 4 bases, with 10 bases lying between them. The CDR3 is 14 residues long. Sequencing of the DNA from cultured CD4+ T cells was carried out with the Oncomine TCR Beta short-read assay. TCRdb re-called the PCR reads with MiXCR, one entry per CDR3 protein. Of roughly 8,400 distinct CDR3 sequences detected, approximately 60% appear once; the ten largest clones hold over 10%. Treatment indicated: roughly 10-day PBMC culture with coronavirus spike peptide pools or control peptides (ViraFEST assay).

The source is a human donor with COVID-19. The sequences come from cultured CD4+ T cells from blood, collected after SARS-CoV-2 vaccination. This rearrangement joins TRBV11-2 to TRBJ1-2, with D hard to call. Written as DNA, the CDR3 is TGTGCCAGCAGCTTAGTGCTGGGCCTCTATGGCTACACCTTC. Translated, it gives CASSLVLGLYGYTF.